This T cell receptor beta chain was documented in a study of blood T cell repertoires in COVID-19. Measured with immunoSEQ multiplex PCR; TCRdb has only the in-frame clones, and not every one. The table lists over 250,000 clones, approximately 85% of them singletons, with about 11% in the top ten. The sample comprised peripheral blood. This sequence was found in a woman aged 70 to 79 with acute or convalescent COVID-19.

DNA of the CDR3: TGCGCCAGCAGCTCTGGACACGGGCAAGCCCTACCCTACGAGCAGTACTTC. Encoded protein: CASSSGHGQALPYEQYF. The chain has TRBV5-1 and TRBJ2-7; D perhaps matches TRBD1 (5 bases). Germline V CDR1 and CDR2: SGHRS, YFSETQ. The ends were cut back, 3 bases at V and 2 bases at J, with 21 bases in the middle. This CDR3 spans 17 amino acids.